This TCR beta chain was sequenced in a study of regulatory T cells in long-lasting Graves disease. The overall study: Patients with persistent Graves' disease had over 5 years of antithyroid drugs and persistent TSH receptor antibodies.

To note about this clonotype: Its antigen is not known. This could be a read error, since a much larger clone is one nucleotide away.

Relying on iRepertoire HTBI primers and Arm-PCR of CDR3 regions, the team built TCR beta libraries. Per the original methods: Detected in the samples were over 55 TRBV and around 15 TRBJ segments. MiXCR was run by TCRdb on the multiplex PCR reads, yielding one entry per CDR3 protein. TCRdb's processing, not the study's, gives the V and J calls here. The sample has roughly 400,000 distinct CDR3 sequences, under 25% seen once. Indicated time point: persistent/refractory GD, antithyroid drugs over 5 years with positive TRAb. From PBMCs, RNA was extracted and then used to make the TCR library. Whole-study findings and limits: Gene preferences differed: TRBV28, TRBJ1-2, TRBJ2-5 in persistent cases. Persistent patients shared some 2,500 public clonotypes among themselves. Newly diagnosed patients shared fewer, at some 900.

Deletions cut 7 bases from V and 4 bases from J, with 10 bases between. The CDR3 consists of 11 residues. CDR1 DFQATT and CDR2 SNEGSKA come from the germline V gene (reference sequence). The receptor was isolated from a female donor with Graves disease. The input for sequencing was peripheral blood mononuclear cells (PBMCs), taken when the disease was refractory, from a patient treated with antithyroid drugs. The V gene is TRBV20-1, the J gene TRBJ2-5; unclear D gene. CDR3 amino acids: CSVRVIETQYF. CDR3 bases: TGCAGTGTTAGGGTCATAGAGACCCAGTACTTC.